The rows below give T cell receptor beta chains drawn from one sample of a study of identical twins. TCRdb reanalysed the 5' RACE reads using MiXCR and keeps one entry per CDR3 protein. Of about 520,000 distinct CDR3 sequences listed, approximately 22% are singletons. This sample was shared with a second study, whose subject was T cells expressing NK-cell markers.

Sequenced: CD4+ T cells sorted from blood. These receptors came from a woman aged 18-30 years in good health. The CDR3 runs from the conserved cysteine through the conserved F or W. A D gene is named only where the DNA matches it firmly. Where a row states a size, it is once, few, many or the class of an expanded clone; other rows omit it.

cdr3_nt cdr3_aa j_call clone_size cdr3_length v_call d_call
TGTGCCACCATCTGGACAGGACGTCCTCATAGCAATCAGCCCCAGCATTTT CATIWTGRPHSNQPQHF TRBJ1-5 few 17 TRBV24-1 TRBD1
TGTGCCAGCAGCCACCTGACTAGCTTGAATGAGCAGTTCTTC CASSHLTSLNEQFF TRBJ2-1 NA 14 TRBV3-1 TRBD2
TGCGCCAGCAGCTTGGCTGGGGACACCTACTACAATGAGCAGTTCTTC CASSLAGDTYYNEQFF TRBJ2-1 NA 16 TRBV5-1 NA
TGCAGCGGAGCGACAGTCTTGAACACTGAAGCTTTCTTT CSGATVLNTEAFF TRBJ1-1 NA 13 TRBV29-1 NA
TGTGCCGGCCCACAGCGGGACCTCGCAGCCCAGCATTTT CAGPQRDLAAQHF TRBJ1-5 few 13 TRBV12-3/TRBV12-4 NA
TGTGCCAGCAGCCCCCGGGAGGGACTCTCCCGGGCAGATACGCAGTATTTT CASSPREGLSRADTQYF TRBJ2-3 NA 17 TRBV14 TRBD2
TGTGCCAGCAGTTACTCGACTCTAGCGGGAAACTACGAGCAGTACTTC CASSYSTLAGNYEQYF TRBJ2-7 NA 16 TRBV6-5 TRBD2
TGCAGTGCTAGTTCACTAGCGGGGGGTACATTTGGGTACAATGAGCAGTTCTTC CSASSLAGGTFGYNEQFF TRBJ2-1 few 18 TRBV20-1 TRBD2
TGTGCCAGCAGCCGGATTGACAATTCACCCCTCCACTTT CASSRIDNSPLHF TRBJ1-6 few 13 TRBV7-8 NA
TGTGCCAGCAGCCACGGCAAGGGGCAAATAGGGGAGACCCAGTACTTC CASSHGKGQIGETQYF TRBJ2-5 NA 16 TRBV14 NA
TGCAGTGCTACCCAGTCAGTTGGCACAGATACGCAGTATTTT CSATQSVGTDTQYF TRBJ2-3 NA 14 TRBV20-1 NA
TGCAGTGCTCCCGGGACTAGCGGGAGTTCGGCGCAGTATTTT CSAPGTSGSSAQYF TRBJ2-3 few 14 TRBV20-1 TRBD2
TGTGCCAGCAGTGACCGGGAAGCGAACACTGAAGCTTTCTTT CASSDREANTEAFF TRBJ1-1 many 14 TRBV12-3/TRBV12-4 NA
TGCAGTGCTAGCTTCGGGACTAGCGGGAGGACCAATGAGCAGTTCTTC CSASFGTSGRTNEQFF TRBJ2-1 NA 16 TRBV20-1 TRBD2
TGCAGTGCTAGCCCAGCCCAGAACTATGGCTACACCTTC CSASPAQNYGYTF TRBJ1-2 many 13 TRBV20-1 NA
TGTGCCAGCAGTGACGGACTGAACACTGAAGCTTTCTTT CASSDGLNTEAFF TRBJ1-1 many 13 TRBV6-6 NA
TGTGCCAGCAGTCAAGACAGGGGAGCTTTCTTT CASSQDRGAFF TRBJ1-1 NA 11 TRBV28 TRBD1
TGTGCCACCAGCAGAGAGACACATTTCGAGCAGTACTTC CATSRETHFEQYF TRBJ2-7 few 13 TRBV15 NA
TGTGCCAGCAGCTTGGAGCCGGAAGCAACTAATGAAAAACTGTTTTTT CASSLEPEATNEKLFF TRBJ1-4 NA 16 TRBV5-4 NA
TGTGCCAGCCAGCTTATGCGGGGGAACTGTGGCTACACCTTC CASQLMRGNCGYTF TRBJ1-2 NA 14 TRBV6-2/TRBV6-3 NA
TGTGCCAGCATCGGAGCGGGACCTAACAACGACAATGAGCAGTTCTTC CASIGAGPNNDNEQFF TRBJ2-1 few 16 TRBV12-3/TRBV12-4 TRBD2
TGCGCCAGCAGCCAAGGGGCCGGGCGAAACTCACCCCTCCACTTT CASSQGAGRNSPLHF TRBJ1-6 once 15 TRBV4-3 NA
TGTGCCAGCAACAGACAGGGTTGGGTTGAGCAGTTCTTC CASNRQGWVEQFF TRBJ2-1 few 13 TRBV7-2 TRBD1
TGTGCCAGCAGCTTAGACCCCAGCGGGGCCTACGAGCAGTACTTC CASSLDPSGAYEQYF TRBJ2-7 once 15 TRBV7-2 TRBD2
TGTGCCAGCAGTGAACGACAGTACAACACCGGGGAGCTGTTTTTT CASSERQYNTGELFF TRBJ2-2 few 15 TRBV6-1 NA
TGCAGTGCTAGAGATACTGCCACTGATACGCAGTATTTT CSARDTATDTQYF TRBJ2-3 NA 13 TRBV20-1 NA
TGTGCCAGCAGCTTGACGGGGTCAGGCACAGATACGCAGTATTTT CASSLTGSGTDTQYF TRBJ2-3 NA 15 TRBV5-4 NA
TGTGCCAGCAGTTACATCTCAGTTCATGGCTACACCTTC CASSYISVHGYTF TRBJ1-2 NA 13 TRBV6-2/TRBV6-3 NA
TGTGCCAGCAGTACTCGCTGGGGGGGTGAAGCTTTCTTT CASSTRWGGEAFF TRBJ1-1 NA 13 TRBV12-3/TRBV12-4 NA
TGTGCCACCAGTGATACCCGGACAGGCACCGGGGAGCTGTTTTTT CATSDTRTGTGELFF TRBJ2-2 NA 15 TRBV24-1 TRBD1
TGTGCCAGCAGCTTAAGCAGCGGTGGGAATGAGCAGTTCTTC CASSLSSGGNEQFF TRBJ2-1 many 14 TRBV7-2 NA
TGTGCCAGCAGCGTAGTAAGGGTGTCGCTGAACACCGGGGAGCTGTTTTTT CASSVVRVSLNTGELFF TRBJ2-2 NA 17 TRBV9 NA
TGTGCTAGTAATACCGGGGCGGGAGAGACCCAGTACTTC CASNTGAGETQYF TRBJ2-5 few 13 TRBV12-5 NA
TGTGCCAGCAGCCGGACTAGCGGGAGGGTATTGACCCAGTACTTC CASSRTSGRVLTQYF TRBJ2-5 NA 15 TRBV11-2 TRBD2
TGCGCCAGCAAAAAGCGGGTATCCTACGAGCAGTACTTC CASKKRVSYEQYF TRBJ2-7 once 13 TRBV10-2 NA
TGCGCCAGCAGCGGAACGGACAGGGGAAGCTCCTACGAGCAGTACTTC CASSGTDRGSSYEQYF TRBJ2-7 NA 16 TRBV5-1 TRBD1
TGTGCCAGCAGCTTACTTAGCTCCGGGGAGCAGTACTTC CASSLLSSGEQYF TRBJ2-7 NA 13 TRBV7-9 NA
TGTGCCACCGCGGGAGGGAACACTGAAGCTTTCTTT CATAGGNTEAFF TRBJ1-1 few 12 TRBV6-6 NA
TGTGCCATCCGGGACAGGGGGGATCAGGGCTACACCTTC CAIRDRGDQGYTF TRBJ1-2 few 13 TRBV10-3 TRBD1
TGTGCCAGGAGCTCGGCGCTCCTCTACGAGCAGTACTTC CARSSALLYEQYF TRBJ2-7 NA 13 TRBV5-3 NA
TGTGCCAGCAGTGGTCTCACGATCTCAGGGGAGCAGTACTTC CASSGLTISGEQYF TRBJ2-7 NA 14 TRBV2 NA
TGTGCCAGCAGCCGCCTTCCAGGGAGCAATCAGCCCCAGCATTTT CASSRLPGSNQPQHF TRBJ1-5 NA 15 TRBV5-6 NA
TGTGCCAGCAGCTTCGGCGCGGTGAACACTGAAGCTTTCTTT CASSFGAVNTEAFF TRBJ1-1 few 14 TRBV7-9 NA
TGTGCCATCAGTGAGTCACAGGGGGGAAACACTGAAGCTTTCTTT CAISESQGGNTEAFF TRBJ1-1 few 15 TRBV10-3 TRBD1
TGCAGCGTTGCAGTACGACGGGACACTGAAGCTTTCTTT CSVAVRRDTEAFF TRBJ1-1 NA 13 TRBV29-1 NA
TGTGCCATCAGTGCCAGCGGGTGGGGGTATGAGCAGTTCTTC CAISASGWGYEQFF TRBJ2-1 few 14 TRBV10-3 NA
TGTGCCAGCAGCTTAACTTCGGGTAATGAAGCTTTCTTT CASSLTSGNEAFF TRBJ1-1 NA 13 TRBV7-3 NA
TGCAGCGTTGGTAGCCGGGCCTACGAGCAGTACTTC CSVGSRAYEQYF TRBJ2-7 few 12 TRBV29-1 NA